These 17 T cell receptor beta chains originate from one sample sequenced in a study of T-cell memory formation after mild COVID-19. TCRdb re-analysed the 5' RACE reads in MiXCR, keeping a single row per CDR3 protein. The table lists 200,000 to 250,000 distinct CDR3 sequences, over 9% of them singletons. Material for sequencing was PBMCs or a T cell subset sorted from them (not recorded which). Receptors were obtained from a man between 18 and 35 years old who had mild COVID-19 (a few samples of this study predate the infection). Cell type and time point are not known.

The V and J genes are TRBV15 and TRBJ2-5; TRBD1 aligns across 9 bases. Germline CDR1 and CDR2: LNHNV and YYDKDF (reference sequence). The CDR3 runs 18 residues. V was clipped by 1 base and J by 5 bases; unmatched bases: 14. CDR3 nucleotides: TGTGCCACCAGCAGAGTAGTGGGACAGGGATATTTGGGGGAGACCCAGTACTTC. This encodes CATSRVVGQGYLGETQYF.

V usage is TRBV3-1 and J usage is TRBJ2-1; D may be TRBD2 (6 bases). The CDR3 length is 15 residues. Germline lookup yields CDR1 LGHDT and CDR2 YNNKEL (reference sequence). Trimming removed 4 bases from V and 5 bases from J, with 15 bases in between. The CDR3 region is CASSRGAGLDNEQFF. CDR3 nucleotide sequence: TGTGCCAGCAGCCGAGGGGCGGGATTAGACAATGAGCAGTTCTTC.

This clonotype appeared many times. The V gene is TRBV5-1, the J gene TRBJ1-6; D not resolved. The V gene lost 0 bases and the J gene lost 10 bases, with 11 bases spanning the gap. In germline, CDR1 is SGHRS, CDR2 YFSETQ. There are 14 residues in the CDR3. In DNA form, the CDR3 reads TGCGCCAGCAGCTTGGGGGTGCAGGAGTCACCCCTCCACTTT. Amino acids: CASSLGVQESPLHF.

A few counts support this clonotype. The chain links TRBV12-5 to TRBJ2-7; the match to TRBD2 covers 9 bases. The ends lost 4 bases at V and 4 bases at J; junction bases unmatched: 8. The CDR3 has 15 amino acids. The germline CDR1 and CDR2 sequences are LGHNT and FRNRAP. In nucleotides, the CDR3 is TGTGCTAGTGGTTCCCCCGCTAGCGGGATATACGAGCAGTACTTC. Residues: CASGSPASGIYEQYF.

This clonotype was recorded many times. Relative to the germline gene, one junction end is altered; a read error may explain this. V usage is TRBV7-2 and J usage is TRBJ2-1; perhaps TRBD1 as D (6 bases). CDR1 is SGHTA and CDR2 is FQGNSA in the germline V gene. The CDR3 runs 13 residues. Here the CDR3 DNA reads TGTGCCAGCAGCCCCCCCATCGGACAGCTACCGCTCTTC. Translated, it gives CASSPPIGQLPLF.

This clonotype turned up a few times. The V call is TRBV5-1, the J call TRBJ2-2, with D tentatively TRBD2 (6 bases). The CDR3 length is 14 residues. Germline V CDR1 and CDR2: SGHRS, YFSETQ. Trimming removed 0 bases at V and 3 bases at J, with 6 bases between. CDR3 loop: CASSLAGDTGELFF. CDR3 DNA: TGCGCCAGCAGCTTGGCGGGGGACACCGGGGAGCTGTTTTTT.

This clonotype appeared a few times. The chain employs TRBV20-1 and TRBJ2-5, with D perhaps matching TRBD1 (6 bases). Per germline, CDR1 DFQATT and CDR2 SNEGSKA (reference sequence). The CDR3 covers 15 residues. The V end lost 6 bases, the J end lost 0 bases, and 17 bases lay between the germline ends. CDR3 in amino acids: CSALGNRENQETQYF. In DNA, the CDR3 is TGCAGTGCGCTGGGCAACAGGGAGAACCAAGAGACCCAGTACTTC.

CDR3 nucleotide sequence: TGCGCCAGCAGCTTGGACCCCTCCGGAGCTGAAGCTTTCTTT. Translated, it gives CASSLDPSGAEAFF. The genes are TRBV5-1 and TRBJ1-1; D is undetermined. CDR3 length equals 14 residues. The ends were cut back, 0 bases at V and 6 bases at J, with 12 bases in the middle. CDR1 is SGHRS, CDR2 YFSETQ, per germline.

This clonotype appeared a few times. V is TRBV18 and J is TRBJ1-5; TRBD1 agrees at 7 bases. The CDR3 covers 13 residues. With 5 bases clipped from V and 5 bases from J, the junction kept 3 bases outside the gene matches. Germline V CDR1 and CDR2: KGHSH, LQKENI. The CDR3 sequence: CASSDRADQPQHF. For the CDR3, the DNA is TGTGCCAGCTCAGACAGGGCGGATCAGCCCCAGCATTTT.

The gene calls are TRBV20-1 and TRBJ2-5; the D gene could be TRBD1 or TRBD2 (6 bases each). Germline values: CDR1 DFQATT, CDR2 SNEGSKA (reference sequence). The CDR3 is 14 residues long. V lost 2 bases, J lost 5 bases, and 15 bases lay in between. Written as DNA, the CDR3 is TGCAGTGCTAGAAGGGGGGAAACTGGTGAGACCCAGTACTTC. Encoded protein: CSARRGETGETQYF.

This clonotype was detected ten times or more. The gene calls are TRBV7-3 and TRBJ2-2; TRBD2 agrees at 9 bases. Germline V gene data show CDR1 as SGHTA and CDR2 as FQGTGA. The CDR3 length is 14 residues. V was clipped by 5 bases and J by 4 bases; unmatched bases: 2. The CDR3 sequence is CASSPSGTTGELFF. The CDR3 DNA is TGTGCCAGCAGCCCTAGCGGGACCACCGGGGAGCTGTTTTTT.

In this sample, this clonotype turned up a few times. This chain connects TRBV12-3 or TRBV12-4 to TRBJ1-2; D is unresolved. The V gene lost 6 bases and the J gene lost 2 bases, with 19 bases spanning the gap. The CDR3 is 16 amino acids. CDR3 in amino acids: CASSSSFRVGNYGYTF. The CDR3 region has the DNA TGTGCCAGCAGCTCCTCGTTTCGGGTTGGGAACTATGGCTACACCTTC.

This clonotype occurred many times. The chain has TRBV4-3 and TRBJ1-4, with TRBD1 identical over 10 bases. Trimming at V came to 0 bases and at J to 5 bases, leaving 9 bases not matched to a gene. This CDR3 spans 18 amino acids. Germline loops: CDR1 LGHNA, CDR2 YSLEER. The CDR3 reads CASSQEATWTGGNEKLFF. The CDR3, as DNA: TGCGCCAGCAGCCAAGAAGCTACCTGGACAGGGGGAAATGAAAAACTGTTTTTT.

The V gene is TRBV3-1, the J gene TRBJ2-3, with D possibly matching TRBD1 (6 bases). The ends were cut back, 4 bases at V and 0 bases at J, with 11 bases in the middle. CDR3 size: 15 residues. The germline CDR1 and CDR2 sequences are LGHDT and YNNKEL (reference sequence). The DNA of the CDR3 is TGTGCCAGCAGCCCGCTCGACAGGAGCACAGATACGCAGTATTTT. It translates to CASSPLDRSTDTQYF.

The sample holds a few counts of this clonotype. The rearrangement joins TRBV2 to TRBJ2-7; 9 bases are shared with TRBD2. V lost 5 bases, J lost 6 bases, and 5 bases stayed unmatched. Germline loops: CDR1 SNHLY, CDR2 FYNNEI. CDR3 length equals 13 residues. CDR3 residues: CASSSGLAREQYF. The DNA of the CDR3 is TGTGCCAGCAGTTCGGGACTAGCCCGCGAGCAGTACTTC.

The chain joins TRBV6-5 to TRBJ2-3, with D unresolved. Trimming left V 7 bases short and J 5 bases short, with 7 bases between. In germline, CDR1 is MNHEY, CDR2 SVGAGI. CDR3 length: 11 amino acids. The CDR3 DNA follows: TGTGCCAGCACGCTGGTAGATACGCAGTATTTT. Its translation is CASTLVDTQYF.

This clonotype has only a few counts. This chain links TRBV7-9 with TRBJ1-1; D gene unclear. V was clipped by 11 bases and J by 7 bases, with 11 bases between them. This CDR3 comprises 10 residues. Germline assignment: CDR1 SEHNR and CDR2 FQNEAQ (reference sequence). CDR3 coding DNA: TGTGCCGGCGCCGAGGTTGAAGCTTTCTTT. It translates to CAGAEVEAFF.